Sequencing of this T cell receptor beta chain was carried out in a study of glioma-infiltrating T cells. Points on this clonotype: Its specificity is not known. A read error may explain this, as a much larger clone is one base away.

The study's findings and limits: Non-neoplastic patients had below-expected tissue-blood divergence, while all gliomas exceeded expectation.

This CDR3 spans 17 amino acids. Germline V gives CDR1 MGHRA, CDR2 YSYEKL. Using RNA template, CDR3s of TCR alpha and beta were amplified with iRepertoire arm-PCR. TCRdb processed the multiplex PCR reads anew with MiXCR; each CDR3 protein has one entry. The table shows under 200,000 distinct CDR3 sequences, with 32% occurring only once. The receptor was isolated from a human donor with low-grade glioma or glioblastoma, undergoing nonglioma brain surgery, or in good health (not recorded which). The chain uses TRBV4-1 and TRBJ2-7, with D unclear. The last part of the DNA fits TRBJ2-1 better; the J call may be wrong. Material: glioma tissue, nonneoplastic brain tissue, or PBMCs (not recorded which). The CDR3 DNA reads as TGCGCCAGCAGCCGCCAGGAGCGAGTGGGCCCCTACAATGAGCAGTTCTTC. It is translated as CASSRQERVGPYNEQFF.